The 13 T cell receptor beta chains reported below all come from one sample, sequenced in a study of T cells after yellow fever vaccination. Using its own MiXCR run on the 5' RACE reads, TCRdb lists one record per CDR3 protein. The profile shows some 23,000 distinct CDR3 sequences, 3.4% of them singletons. Sequencing was performed on PBMCs, either bulk or a sorted T-cell subset (CD4+, CD8+, memory, or dextramer-sorted; not recorded which), taken 45 days after the first yellow fever vaccination. These receptors were obtained from a young man who received the YFV17D yellow fever vaccine.

This clonotype was detected ten times or more. This sequence joins TRBV11-3 and TRBJ2-2, with TRBD2 matching 7 bases. The CDR3 is 15 amino acids. The V segment lost 5 bases and the J segment 4 bases; nucleotides outside the gene matches: 7. From germline, CDR1 is SGHNT and CDR2 YENEEA. This CDR3 is CASSTQRGTTGELFF. The CDR3 DNA sequence: TGTGCCAGCAGCACCCAGCGGGGAACCACCGGGGAGCTGTTTTTT. Full variable domain (rest looked up from reference TRBV11-3 and TRBJ2-2): EAGVVQSPRYKIIEKKQPVAFWCNPISGHNTLYWYLQNLGQGPELLIRYENEEAVDDSQLPKDRFSAERLKGVDSTLKIQPAELGDSAVYLCASSTQRGTTGELFFGEGSRLTVL.

The table lists this clonotype with many counts. The chain recombines TRBV27 with TRBJ2-7; D unclear. CDR3 length equals 11 residues. V was pared by 2 bases and J by 3 bases, with 2 bases between. CDR1 and CDR2 from the germline V gene are MNHEY and SMNVEV (reference sequence). The CDR3 here is CASSLDYEQYF. CDR3 coding DNA: TGTGCCAGCAGTTTAGACTACGAGCAGTACTTC.

This clonotype was counted ten times or more. This chain connects TRBV18 to TRBJ1-1; a weak D match, TRBD1 (5 bases). The CDR3 runs 14 residues. In germline, CDR1 is KGHSH, CDR2 LQKENI. V lost 0 bases and J 6 bases, leaving 11 bases between the germline ends. CDR3 nucleotides: TGTGCCAGCTCACCACCGTCAGGGTGGGCTGAAGCTTTCTTT. This encodes CASSPPSGWAEAFF.

This clonotype was recorded many times. The chain is built from TRBV5-1 and TRBJ2-1; 7 nucleotides align to TRBD2. The CDR3 runs to 15 residues. The germline gives CDR1 SGHRS, CDR2 YFSETQ. With 4 bases clipped from V and 3 bases from J, the junction kept 7 bases outside the gene matches. In DNA, the CDR3 is TGCGCCAGCAGCCCCTCCAGCGGGGTCTACAATGAGCAGTTCTTC. The encoded protein is CASSPSSGVYNEQFF.

This clonotype was counted many times. This chain connects TRBV5-1 to TRBJ1-1; tentatively, D is TRBD1 (6 bases). Germline CDR1 is SGHRS and CDR2 is YFSETQ. V was cut by 2 bases and J by 1 base, with 12 bases left in between. The CDR3 consists of 15 residues. In nucleotides, the CDR3 is TGCGCCAGCAGCTTCGTCCCGGGGGCGAACACTGAAGCTTTCTTT. It specifies CASSFVPGANTEAFF.

Many counts were recorded for this clonotype. The rearrangement uses TRBV12-3 or TRBV12-4 and TRBJ1-5; tentative D call: TRBD1 (5 bases). CDR3 length equals 15 residues. With 6 bases removed from V and 0 bases from J, the gap between germline ends came to 12 bases. The CDR3 DNA is TGTGCCAGCAGCTTGGGGGTGGGTAGCAATCAGCCCCAGCATTTT. Encoded protein: CASSLGVGSNQPQHF.

This clonotype was recorded at least ten times. The rearrangement uses TRBV7-9 and TRBJ2-3, with TRBD2 matching over 12 bases. With V trimmed by 3 bases and J by 5 bases, 6 bases remained unmatched. Per the germline V gene, CDR1 is SEHNR and CDR2 is FQNEAQ (reference sequence). There are 16 residues in the CDR3. The CDR3 nucleotides are TGTGCCAGCAGCTTGGCCCTAGCGGGGGGGCAAGATACGCAGTATTTT. Its protein is CASSLALAGGQDTQYF.

This clonotype was observed at least ten times. The CDR3 here is CSAVKGKADQPQHF. CDR3 in DNA: TGCAGTGCGGTAAAAGGGAAGGCAGATCAGCCCCAGCATTTT. The chain carries TRBV20-1 and TRBJ1-5; D remains unclear. The CDR3 covers 14 residues. Looked up from germline, CDR1 is DFQATT and CDR2 is SNEGSKA (reference sequence). Trimming cost V 6 bases and J 5 bases, with 17 bases left between them.

Written as DNA, the CDR3 is TGTGCCAGCAGCTTAGTCGGGGCCGGCACAGATACGCAGTATTTT. Translated, it gives CASSLVGAGTDTQYF. This chain joins TRBV7-2 and TRBJ2-3; possibly TRBD1 or TRBD2 for D (5 bases each). CDR1 SGHTA and CDR2 FQGNSA come from the germline V gene. Trimming took off 1 base at V and 1 base at J, with 9 bases between the two ends. The CDR3 runs to 15 residues.

There are many counts of this clonotype. The V and J genes are TRBV18 and TRBJ1-4; a weak D match, TRBD1 (5 bases). Trimming shortened V by 3 bases and J by 1 base, and 9 bases separated the two germline ends. Germline CDR1 reads KGHSH; CDR2 reads LQKENI. This CDR3 is 15 amino acids long. The CDR3 sequence is CASSPGRETNEKLFF. CDR3 coding DNA: TGTGCCAGCTCACCCGGCAGGGAAACTAATGAAAAACTGTTTTTT. The full variable domain, in which reference TRBV18 and TRBJ1-4 provide the parts outside the CDR3, is NAGVMQNPRHLVRRRGQEARLRCSPMKGHSHVYWYRQLPEEGLKFMVYLQKENIIDESGMPKERFSAEFPKEGPSILRIQQVVRGDSAAYFCASSPGRETNEKLFFGSGTQLSVL.

In its sample, this clonotype was seen many times. The chain recombines TRBV5-6 with TRBJ2-5, with 8 bases fitting TRBD1. CDR1 SGHDT and CDR2 YYEEEE come from the germline V gene. V trimming: 0 bases; J trimming: 3 bases; junction bases outside the gene matches: 4. CDR3 length equals 15 residues. The CDR3 sequence is CASSLVDRVEETQYF. CDR3 bases: TGTGCCAGCAGCTTGGTGGACAGGGTGGAAGAGACCCAGTACTTC.

This clonotype was observed at least ten times. V usage is TRBV5-4 and J usage is TRBJ2-3, with a weak D call TRBD2 (6 bases). This CDR3 spans 14 amino acids. The ends were cut back, 2 bases at V and 1 base at J, with 8 bases in the middle. Germline CDR1 reads SGHNT; CDR2 reads YYREEE (reference sequence). CDR3 residues: CASSFSGGTDTQYF. CDR3 bases: TGTGCCAGCAGCTTTTCGGGAGGCACAGATACGCAGTATTTT.

This clonotype was recorded many times. The chain is built from TRBV7-2 and TRBJ1-1; D perhaps matches TRBD1 (5 bases). The length of the CDR3 is 14 residues. Trimming took off 0 bases at V and 7 bases at J, with 12 bases between the two ends. Per the germline V gene, CDR1 is SGHTA and CDR2 is FQGNSA. The CDR3 reads CASSLALRDYEAFF. The CDR3, as DNA: TGTGCCAGCAGCTTAGCTCTCAGGGACTATGAAGCTTTCTTT.